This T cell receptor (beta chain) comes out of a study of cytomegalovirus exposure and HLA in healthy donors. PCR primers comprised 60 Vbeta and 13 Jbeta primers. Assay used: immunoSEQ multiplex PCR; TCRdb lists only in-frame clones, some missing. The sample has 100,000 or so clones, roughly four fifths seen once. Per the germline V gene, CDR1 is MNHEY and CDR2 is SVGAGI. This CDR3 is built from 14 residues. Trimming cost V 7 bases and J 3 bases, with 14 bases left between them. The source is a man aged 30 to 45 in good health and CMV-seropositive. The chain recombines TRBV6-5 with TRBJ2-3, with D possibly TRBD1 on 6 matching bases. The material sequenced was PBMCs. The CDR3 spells CASKGRGSTDTQYF. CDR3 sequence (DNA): TGTGCCAGCAAGGGCAGGGGATCGACAGATACGCAGTATTTT.